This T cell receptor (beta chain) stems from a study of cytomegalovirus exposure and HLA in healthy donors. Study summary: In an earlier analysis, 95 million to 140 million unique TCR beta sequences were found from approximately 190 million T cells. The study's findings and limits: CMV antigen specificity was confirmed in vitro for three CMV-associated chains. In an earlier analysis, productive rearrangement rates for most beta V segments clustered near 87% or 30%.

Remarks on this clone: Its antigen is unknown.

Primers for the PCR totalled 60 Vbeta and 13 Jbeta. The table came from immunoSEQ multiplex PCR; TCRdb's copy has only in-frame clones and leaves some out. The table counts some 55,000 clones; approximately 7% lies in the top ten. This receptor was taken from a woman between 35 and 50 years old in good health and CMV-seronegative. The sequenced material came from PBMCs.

CDR3 sequence (DNA): TGTGCCAGCAGCTCCTTAAACTCAGATACGCAGTATTTT. Translated, it gives CASSSLNSDTQYF. The rearrangement joins TRBV7-9 to TRBJ2-3; no clear D. The CDR3 is 13 residues long. Germline assignment: CDR1 SEHNR and CDR2 FQNEAQ (reference sequence). Trimming pared 4 bases from V and 4 bases from J, leaving 9 bases between.